The T cell receptor (beta chain) described here comes from a study of blood T cell repertoires in COVID-19. Study details: Collection of acute and convalescent COVID-19 samples took place in the United States, Italy and Spain. PBMCs, B-cell-depleted T cells, or T cells provided the cDNA or gDNA that made up the material.

Trimming removed 1 base at V and 4 bases at J, with 7 bases between. CDR3 length equals 13 residues. As processed by the authors: Amplified reference gene primers provided the basis for estimating nucleated cell counts. Profiled with immunoSEQ multiplex PCR; TCRdb holds only in-frame clones, not every one. Clonal size and the V and J genes are those of that table, whereas D and trimming came from the DNA. The sample includes about 290,000 clones, around 89% seen only once; the top ten take 4.6%. Sequencing input: peripheral blood. The clonotype comes from a man aged 40-49 years with acute or convalescent COVID-19. The chain uses TRBV12-3 or TRBV12-4 and TRBJ1-2; D remains unclear. CDR3 DNA sequence: TGTGCCAGCAGTTTAGGATGGCCCTATGGCTACACCTTC. This gives the protein CASSLGWPYGYTF.